The 19 T cell receptor beta chains in this list originate from one sample, sequenced in a study of beta chain features in type 1 diabetes listed by TCRdb under 2018. Library prep was done by the immunoSEQ multiplex PCR assay. The High Capacity cDNA Reverse Transcription Kit was used to reverse transcribe all of the isolated RNA, meaning that expressed TCRB transcripts were what got sequenced. The source is immuneACCESS, and TCRdb retained only in-frame sequences with V and J called. Part of the clones is not carried over; for the studies checked, unresolved V genes explain less than half of this, and the remainder is unexplained. The sample table shows 860,000 or so clones, and around a sixth are seen once. The top ten clonotypes cover around 0.02% of the sample. The sample was naive CD4+ T cells from blood. The sample's cell subset or site label, in plain terms: true naive CD4+ T cells. The origin of the receptors is a woman aged 18-29 years in good health.

This clone was picked up a small number of times. The genes are TRBV2 and TRBJ2-3; 7 bases agree with TRBD2. Germline CDR1 reads SNHLY; CDR2 reads FYNNEI. This CDR3 contains 19 residues. V was clipped by 1 base and J by 11 bases; unmatched bases: 24. CDR3 residues: CASSEGAAGPQEGRLGQYF. DNA for the CDR3: TGTGCCAGCAGTGAAGGTGCAGCGGGACCCCAAGAGGGACGTCTGGGGCAGTATTTT.

This clone has only a few counts. The chain recombines TRBV6-1 with TRBJ2-5; possible D gene TRBD2, 6 bases. V shed 1 base and J shed 5 bases, with 14 bases lying between them. The germline V gene has CDR1 MNHNS and CDR2 SASEGT. The length of the CDR3 is 15 residues. The CDR3: CASSEGVGGGETQYF. CDR3 DNA sequence: TGTGCCAGCAGTGAAGGTGTGGGAGGAGGGGAGACCCAGTACTTC.

The V gene is TRBV5-4, the J gene TRBJ2-1; maybe TRBD1 (7 bases). The CDR3 loop spans 16 amino acids. V shed 2 bases and J shed 0 bases, with 12 bases lying between them. CDR1 and CDR2 (germline): SGHNT, YYREEE (reference sequence). The CDR3 nucleotides are TGTGCCAGCAGCTTTGGAGGGGGCGCCTCCTACAATGAGCAGTTCTTC. It codes for CASSFGGGASYNEQFF.

The chain carries TRBV4-1 and TRBJ2-5, with 8 bases identical to TRBD1. The J call may not be correct, given that the DNA end is closer to TRBJ2-7. The germline CDR1 and CDR2 sequences are MGHRA and YSYEKL. The CDR3 contains 15 residues. The CDR3 reads CASSQFGTGTYEQYF. The DNA for the CDR3 is TGCGCCAGCAGCCAATTCGGGACAGGTACCTACGAGCAGTACTTC.

This clone has a handful of counts. This chain connects TRBV5-1 to TRBJ2-2, with D possibly being TRBD2 (5 bases). Germline lookup yields CDR1 SGHRS and CDR2 YFSETQ. This CDR3 spans 16 amino acids. With 4 bases removed from V and 6 bases from J, the gap between germline ends came to 19 bases. Here the CDR3 reads CASSIPLLVGAGELFF. The CDR3 coding sequence is TGCGCCAGCAGCATACCTTTACTCGTCGGGGCCGGGGAGCTGTTTTTT.

This clone was observed a handful of times. The chain joins TRBV7-2 to TRBJ2-5; maybe TRBD1 (6 bases). Trimming removed 5 bases from V and 1 base from J, with 14 bases in between. The length of the CDR3 is 15 residues. Germline V CDR1 and CDR2: SGHTA, FQGNSA. The DNA for the CDR3 is TGTGCCAGCAGCCCCCAGGGGTGGCCCCAAGAGACCCAGTACTTC. Translating it yields CASSPQGWPQETQYF. The variable domain in full, with the rest retrieved from reference TRBV7-2 and TRBJ2-5, is GAGVSQSPSNKVTEKGKDVELRCDPISGHTALYWYRQSLGQGLEFLIYFQGNSAPDKSGLPSDRFSAERTGGSVSTLTIQRTQQEDSAVYLCASSPQGWPQETQYFGPGTRLLVL.

The table lists this clone with a few counts. The chain links TRBV18 to TRBJ2-7, with D tentatively TRBD1 (6 bases). V dropped 2 bases and J dropped 0 bases, with 11 bases sitting between them. The V gene's germline CDR1 is KGHSH and CDR2 LQKENI. CDR3 length: 15 residues. The CDR3 DNA is TGTGCCAGCTCACCAGAATGGGACACCTCCTACGAGCAGTACTTC. The encoded protein is CASSPEWDTSYEQYF.

The chain links TRBV5-1 to TRBJ2-5, with D possibly being TRBD2 (6 bases). Trimming pared 4 bases from V and 5 bases from J, leaving 21 bases between. This CDR3 is 16 amino acids long. Germline V gives CDR1 SGHRS, CDR2 YFSETQ. The CDR3 protein is CASSPTAGIPSETQYF. The CDR3 DNA follows: TGCGCCAGCAGCCCTACGGCGGGGATTCCTAGCGAGACCCAGTACTTC.

The chain uses TRBV6-5 and TRBJ2-1; 7 bases map to TRBD2. Trimming removed 6 bases from V and 5 bases from J; junction bases left unmatched: 4. This CDR3 has 13 amino acids. The germline CDR1 and CDR2 sequences are MNHEY and SVGAGI. CDR3 loop: CASRPGGHNEQFF. For the CDR3, the DNA is TGTGCCAGCAGACCGGGAGGACACAATGAGCAGTTCTTC.

This chain uses TRBV18 with TRBJ2-1, with 8 bases fitting TRBD1. The CDR3 covers 17 residues. Germline values: CDR1 KGHSH, CDR2 LQKENI. Trimming took 0 bases from V and 2 from J; bases not matched to a gene: 6. The CDR3 spells CASSPPRGPIPYNEQFF. The CDR3 bases are TGTGCCAGCTCACCACCCAGGGGGCCGATCCCCTACAATGAGCAGTTCTTC. Based on the CDR3 plus reference TRBV18 and TRBJ2-1, the full variable domain is NAGVMQNPRHLVRRRGQEARLRCSPMKGHSHVYWYRQLPEEGLKFMVYLQKENIIDESGMPKERFSAEFPKEGPSILRIQQVVRGDSAAYFCASSPPRGPIPYNEQFFGPGTRLTVL.

This chain links TRBV6-5 with TRBJ1-1; TRBD1 matches 8 bases. Germline V CDR1 and CDR2: MNHEY, SVGAGI. The CDR3 has 14 amino acids. The trim removed 2 bases at V and 6 bases at J, leaving 5 bases unmatched. The CDR3 sequence: CASSYETGDPEAFF. The CDR3 region has the DNA TGTGCCAGCAGTTACGAGACAGGGGACCCTGAAGCTTTCTTT.

The sample holds a few counts of this clone. The CDR3 DNA reads as TGTGCCATCAGATTGGACAGGGGGCCGAGACTGTTTTTT. Translating gives CAIRLDRGPRLFF. This sequence joins TRBV10-3 and TRBJ1-4; 11 bases are a match to TRBD1. The CDR3 is 13 residues long. Per germline, CDR1 ENHRY and CDR2 SYGVKD. The ends lost 6 bases at V and 13 bases at J; junction bases unmatched: 7.

CDR3 in amino acids: CATSITLNEKLFF. DNA for the CDR3: TGTGCCACCAGCATCACCCTTAATGAAAAACTGTTTTTT. The chain links TRBV15 to TRBJ1-4; D is uncertain. Germline V gene lookup returns CDR1 LNHNV and CDR2 YYDKDF (reference sequence). This CDR3 is built from 13 residues. Trimming shortened V by 4 bases and J by 4 bases, and 7 bases separated the two germline ends.

The chain carries TRBV27 and TRBJ2-1; D is uncertain. CDR3 size: 15 residues. Germline assignment: CDR1 MNHEY and CDR2 SMNVEV (reference sequence). V dropped 3 bases and J dropped 0 bases, with 9 bases sitting between them. For the CDR3, the DNA is TGTGCCAGCAGTTTCGGGTTGGGCTCCTACAATGAGCAGTTCTTC. As protein: CASSFGLGSYNEQFF.

The chain recombines TRBV14 with TRBJ1-1, with TRBD1 matching over 7 bases. CDR1 is SGHDN and CDR2 is FVKESK in the germline V gene. Trimming removed 5 bases from V and 11 bases from J; junction bases left unmatched: 14. This CDR3 is built from 14 residues. The CDR3 loop reads CASSSRTGYAQAFF. In DNA, the CDR3 is TGTGCCAGCAGCTCCCGGACAGGTTATGCCCAGGCTTTCTTT.

This clone was seen a few times. This rearrangement joins TRBV19 to TRBJ2-1, with 11 bases fitting TRBD2. Germline loops: CDR1 LNHDA, CDR2 SQIVND (reference sequence). Losses at the gene ends were 2 bases for V and 12 bases for J; bases not matched to a gene: 9. The CDR3 totals 15 residues. The CDR3 DNA is TGTGCCAGTAGTATAACTAGCGGGAGTGATACGACGCAGTTCTTC. This sequence encodes CASSITSGSDTTQFF.

This rearrangement joins TRBV10-3 to TRBJ2-5; 11 bases are shared with TRBD2. The CDR3 sequence is 20 residues long. Per the germline V gene, CDR1 is ENHRY and CDR2 is SYGVKD. With V trimmed by 5 bases and J by 0 bases, 17 bases remained unmatched. The CDR3 sequence: CAISRHIGTSGAEYQETQYF. DNA of the CDR3: TGTGCCATCAGTAGACACATCGGGACTAGCGGAGCTGAGTACCAAGAGACCCAGTACTTC.

This clone was detected only a few times. J is TRBJ1-5 and V is TRBV2; D possibly corresponds to TRBD1 (5 bases). The germline V gene encodes CDR1 SNHLY and CDR2 FYNNEI. V lost 6 bases, J lost 5 bases, and 14 bases lay in between. The CDR3 length is 14 residues. The CDR3 DNA reads as TGTGCCAGCAGCGCAGGGTGGGGGGATCAGCCCCAGCATTTT. This gives the protein CASSAGWGDQPQHF.

This chain links TRBV7-2 with TRBJ2-1; 11 nucleotides agree with TRBD2. The ends lost 6 bases at V and 3 bases at J; junction bases unmatched: 1. The CDR3 loop spans 14 amino acids. The germline V gene has CDR1 SGHTA and CDR2 FQGNSA. CDR3 in amino acids: CASRTSGGYNEQFF. The CDR3 DNA follows: TGTGCCAGCAGAACTAGCGGGGGCTACAATGAGCAGTTCTTC.